The source of this T cell receptor (beta chain) is a study of response to subunit inactivated influenza vaccine. The CDR3 covers 15 residues. CDR1 is SGDLS, CDR2 YYNGEE, per germline. With 0 bases removed from V and 5 bases from J, the gap between germline ends came to 14 bases. The study, taken as a whole, reports: The authors offered the suggestion that each seasonal influenza vaccination recruits few new T cells.

Notes on this clonotype: Its antigen is not identified.

TCRdb passed the RT-PCR reads through MiXCR, listing each CDR3 protein once. The sample carries under 200,000 distinct CDR3 sequences, about 12% recorded once. The sample was also linked to a second study, of T cells expressing NK-cell markers. That source reports: Generation of TCR beta cDNA was performed by 5'RACE template switching incorporating UMIs. Seven HCMV-seropositive donors and one seronegative donor made up the eight sequenced donors. Among four donors, these clonotypes also ranked first in the CD3+CD56-NKG2C+ fraction.

The sequencing here drew on CD8+ T cells sorted from PBMCs, taken 11 to 12 days after vaccination. The sequence was obtained from a man aged 45-65 years who received an inactivated influenza vaccine. This chain joins TRBV9 and TRBJ2-5; either TRBD1 or TRBD2 may fit D (6 bases each). DNA of the CDR3: TGTGCCAGCAGCGTAGGGGGGGCAGGGTACGAGACCCAGTACTTC. It yields the protein CASSVGGAGYETQYF. The whole variable domain, remainder taken from reference TRBV9 and TRBJ2-5, is DSGVTQTPKHLITATGQRVTLRCSPRSGDLSVYWYQQSLDQGLQFLIQYYNGEERAKGNILERFSAQQFPDLHSELNLSSLELGDSALYFCASSVGGAGYETQYFGPGTRLLVL.